The 17 T cell receptor beta chains presented below share a single source sample, sequenced in a study of T cell responses to AZD1222 COVID-19 vaccine. TCRdb's table, derived via immunoSEQ multiplex PCR, lists solely in-frame clones and lacks some. The profile covers fewer than 110,000 clones, with approximately 89% appearing a single time and 20% to 25% taken by the ten largest. The sample consisted of peripheral blood, taken on day 0 of AZD1222 vaccination. The receptors derive from an adult in good health.

The rearrangement joins TRBV7-2 to TRBJ1-2, with 9 bases identical to TRBD1. The CDR3 is 14 residues long. The V segment lost 3 bases and the J segment 8 bases; nucleotides outside the gene matches: 7. Germline assignment: CDR1 SGHTA and CDR2 FQGNSA. Written as DNA, the CDR3 is TGTGCCAGCAGCTTTACCAGACAGGGGGAGGGCTACACCTTC. Protein: CASSFTRQGEGYTF.

This clone was found once. The chain links TRBV12-3 or TRBV12-4 to TRBJ1-1, with D possibly TRBD1 on 6 matching bases. This CDR3 region has 13 residues. The V end was cut by 3 bases, the J end by 6 bases, with 11 bases between. The CDR3 sequence is CASSLQGMPEAFF. As DNA, the CDR3 is TGTGCCAGCAGTTTGCAGGGGATGCCTGAAGCTTTCTTT.

The rearrangement links TRBV7-6 to TRBJ2-2; D not certain. The length of the CDR3 is 17 residues. The germline V gene encodes CDR1 SGHVS and CDR2 FNYEAQ. V dropped 0 bases and J dropped 4 bases, with 15 bases sitting between them. Here the CDR3 reads CASSLALGNRGTGELFF. CDR3 coding DNA: TGTGCCAGCAGCTTAGCGCTAGGGAATCGCGGCACCGGGGAGCTGTTTTTT. Supplemented by reference TRBV7-6 and TRBJ2-2, the full variable domain reads GAGVSQSPRYKVTKRGQDVALRCDPISGHVSLYWYRQALGQGPEFLTYFNYEAQQDKSGLPNDRFSAERPEGSISTLTIQRTEQRDSAMYRCASSLALGNRGTGELFFGEGSRLTVL.

The table lists this clone with a count of one. The V gene is TRBV18, the J gene TRBJ1-2, with TRBD1 matching 7 bases. The CDR3 is made up of 16 amino acids. V lost 2 bases, J lost 4 bases, and 10 bases stayed unmatched. Looked up from germline, CDR1 is KGHSH and CDR2 is LQKENI. As DNA, the CDR3 is TGTGCCAGCTCACCAACGACAGGGCGAAGTAGCTATGGCTACACCTTC. Translating gives CASSPTTGRSSYGYTF. Combining the CDR3 with reference TRBV18 and TRBJ1-2 gives the whole variable domain NAGVMQNPRHLVRRRGQEARLRCSPMKGHSHVYWYRQLPEEGLKFMVYLQKENIIDESGMPKERFSAEFPKEGPSILRIQQVVRGDSAAYFCASSPTTGRSSYGYTFGSGTRLTVV.

This chain joins TRBV10-3 and TRBJ2-1; 11 bases are a match to TRBD1. The CDR3 length is 18 residues. V lost 4 bases and J lost 5; bases outside the gene matches: 13. From germline, CDR1 is ENHRY and CDR2 SYGVKD. In DNA form, the CDR3 reads TGTGCCATCAGTGGCCCTGGAGGAGGGACAGGGGGGAACAATGAGCAGTTCTTC. This translates into CAISGPGGGTGGNNEQFF.

The chain employs TRBV6-6 and TRBJ1-1; possibly TRBD1 for D (6 bases). V dropped 7 bases and J dropped 10 bases, with 19 bases sitting between them. This CDR3 comprises 13 residues. Germline loops: CDR1 MNHNY, CDR2 SVGAGI (reference sequence). Here the CDR3 DNA reads TGTGCCAGCACGGACCTAAAGGACAGTGGAGCTTTCTTT. Residues: CASTDLKDSGAFF.

The rearrangement links TRBV7-2 to TRBJ2-5; a weak D match, TRBD2 (6 bases). From germline, CDR1 is SGHTA and CDR2 FQGNSA. Trimming removed 4 bases at V and 4 bases at J, with 13 bases between. The CDR3 runs to 14 residues. CDR3 in amino acids: CASSSGAGGETQYF. The CDR3 DNA sequence: TGTGCCAGCAGCTCCGGGGCCGGGGGAGAGACCCAGTACTTC.

This clone was counted between two and nine times. The chain couples TRBV10-3 to TRBJ1-5, with D perhaps matching TRBD1 (5 bases). In germline, CDR1 is ENHRY, CDR2 SYGVKD. CDR3 length equals 14 residues. The ends were cut back, 4 bases at V and 6 bases at J, with 13 bases in the middle. The CDR3 DNA sequence: TGTGCCATCAGTGCCGGGACCGATGGTCAGCCCCAGCATTTT. It encodes CAISAGTDGQPQHF.

V gene TRBV29-1 combines with J gene TRBJ2-1; 11 nucleotides align to TRBD2. CDR1 and CDR2 from the germline V gene are SQVTM and ANQGSEA. Trimming took 0 bases from V and 7 from J; bases not matched to a gene: 2. This CDR3 region has 14 residues. CDR3 protein: CSVEDPSGGNEQFF. DNA for the CDR3: TGCAGCGTTGAAGACCCTAGCGGGGGGAATGAGCAGTTCTTC.

This chain uses TRBV12-3 or TRBV12-4 with TRBJ2-5; D uncertain. Trimming cost V 3 bases and J 4 bases, with 6 bases left between them. The CDR3 contains 12 residues. Written as DNA, the CDR3 is TGTGCCAGCAGTTTGGTTAGAGAGACCCAGTACTTC. Its translation: CASSLVRETQYF.

This chain joins TRBV2 and TRBJ1-2; 10 bases fit TRBD1. Per the germline V gene, CDR1 is SNHLY and CDR2 is FYNNEI. Losses at the gene ends were 11 bases for V and 4 bases for J; bases not matched to a gene: 10. The CDR3 contains 14 residues. CDR3 sequence reads: CAGEPGQGFYGYTF. CDR3 nucleotide sequence: TGTGCCGGAGAACCGGGACAGGGGTTCTATGGCTACACCTTC.

The chain links TRBV5-6 to TRBJ2-5, with D perhaps TRBD1 (7 bases). The V gene lost 5 bases and the J gene lost 4 bases, with 9 bases spanning the gap. The length of the CDR3 is 12 residues. The germline CDR1 and CDR2 sequences are SGHDT and YYEEEE. The CDR3 coding sequence is TGTGCCAGCAGGCAGGGGGGAGAGACCCAGTACTTC. Translation: CASRQGGETQYF.

This chain links TRBV7-8 with TRBJ1-4; D gene ambiguous. Looked up from germline, CDR1 is SGHVS and CDR2 is FQNEAQ. Trimming removed 2 bases from V and 0 bases from J, with 7 bases in between. The CDR3 length is 15 residues. Here the CDR3 DNA reads TGTGCCAGCAGCTTAATGGAAGCAACTAATGAAAAACTGTTTTTT. This encodes CASSLMEATNEKLFF. Filled out from reference TRBV7-8 and TRBJ1-4, the complete variable domain reads GAGVSQSPRYKVAKRGQDVALRCDPISGHVSLFWYQQALGQGPEFLTYFQNEAQLDKSGLPSDRFFAERPEGSVSTLKIQRTQQEDSAVYLCASSLMEATNEKLFFGSGTQLSVL.

The chain recombines TRBV18 with TRBJ1-3; D remains ambiguous. This CDR3 comprises 17 residues. V dropped 0 bases and J dropped 0 bases, with 12 bases sitting between them. CDR1 is KGHSH and CDR2 is LQKENI in the germline V gene. The CDR3 coding sequence is TGTGCCAGCTCACCACCGGGGAGGGCAAGCTCTGGAAACACCATATATTTT. This sequence encodes CASSPPGRASSGNTIYF. The whole variable domain, filled in from reference TRBV18 and TRBJ1-3, reads NAGVMQNPRHLVRRRGQEARLRCSPMKGHSHVYWYRQLPEEGLKFMVYLQKENIIDESGMPKERFSAEFPKEGPSILRIQQVVRGDSAAYFCASSPPGRASSGNTIYFGEGSWLTVV.

This sequence joins TRBV27 and TRBJ1-2; 7 bases match TRBD1. Trimming removed 4 bases from V and 2 bases from J; junction bases left unmatched: 4. The CDR3 extends over 14 amino acids. Germline values: CDR1 MNHEY, CDR2 SMNVEV (reference sequence). Written as DNA, the CDR3 is TGTGCCAGCAGTTGGGACAGATCAAACTATGGCTACACCTTC. Its translation is CASSWDRSNYGYTF.

V usage is TRBV19 and J usage is TRBJ2-7; 10 bases fit TRBD1. CDR1 LNHDA and CDR2 SQIVND come from the germline V gene (reference sequence). Trimming removed 7 bases from V and 3 bases from J; junction bases left unmatched: 9. This CDR3 is 15 amino acids long. The CDR3 region has the DNA TGTGCCAGTACCACCGCGACAGGGGGCGGCTACGAGCAGTACTTC. Encoded protein: CASTTATGGGYEQYF.

The rearrangement uses TRBV6-2 or TRBV6-3 and TRBJ2-3, with D perhaps given as TRBD1 or TRBD2 (6 bases each). The germline gives CDR1 MNHEY, CDR2 SVGEGT. This CDR3 spans 18 amino acids. Trimming left V 0 bases short and J 4 bases short, with 20 bases between. The CDR3 reads CASSYSTSYTGAADTQYF. The CDR3 DNA follows: TGTGCCAGCAGTTACTCGACCTCTTACACGGGGGCCGCAGATACGCAGTATTTT.